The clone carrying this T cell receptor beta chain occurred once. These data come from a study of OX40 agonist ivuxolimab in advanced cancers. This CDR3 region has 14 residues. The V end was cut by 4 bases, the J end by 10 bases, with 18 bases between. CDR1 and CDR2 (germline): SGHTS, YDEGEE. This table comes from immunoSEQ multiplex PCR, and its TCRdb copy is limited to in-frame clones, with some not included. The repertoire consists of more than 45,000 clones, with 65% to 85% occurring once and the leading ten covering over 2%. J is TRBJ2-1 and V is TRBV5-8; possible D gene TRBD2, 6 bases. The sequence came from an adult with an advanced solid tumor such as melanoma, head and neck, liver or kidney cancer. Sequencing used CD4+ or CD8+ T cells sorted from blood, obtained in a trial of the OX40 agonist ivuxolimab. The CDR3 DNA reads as TGTGCCAGCAGCCCCCGGATACTAGCAAGGGAGCAGTTCTTC. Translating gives CASSPRILAREQFF.